Listed here are 24 T cell receptor beta chains from one sample, sequenced in a study of T cell responses to AZD1222 COVID-19 vaccine. TCRdb's table, derived via immunoSEQ multiplex PCR, lists solely in-frame clones and lacks some. The repertoire holds tens of thousands of clones, roughly nine tenths seen once, with around a sixth in the top ten. The source was peripheral blood, collected on day 0 of AZD1222 vaccination. All receptors derive from an adult in good health.

CDR3 sequence (DNA): TGTGCCAGCAGCTCCGGACTAGCGGTGTACGAGCAGTACTTC. Translated, it gives CASSSGLAVYEQYF. The chain couples TRBV9 to TRBJ2-7, with 10 positions matching TRBD2. Per germline, CDR1 SGDLS and CDR2 YYNGEE. Losses at the gene ends were 4 bases for V and 4 bases for J; bases not matched to a gene: 5. The CDR3 is made up of 14 amino acids.

The count of this clone is one. V gene TRBV5-1 combines with J gene TRBJ2-7; TRBD2 matches 9 bases. The CDR3 is 18 residues long. Germline assignment: CDR1 SGHRS and CDR2 YFSETQ. V dropped 3 bases and J dropped 0; count of bases not matched to a gene: 13. Written as DNA, the CDR3 is TGCGCCAGCAGCTCGGGGTGGGGTTTAGCGGGAGCCTCCTACGAGCAGTACTTC. Its translation is CASSSGWGLAGASYEQYF. Full variable domain (rest looked up from reference TRBV5-1 and TRBJ2-7): KAGVTQTPRYLIKTRGQQVTLSCSPISGHRSVSWYQQTPGQGLQFLFEYFSETQRNKGNFPGRFSGRQFSNSRSEMNVSTLELGDSALYLCASSSGWGLAGASYEQYFGPGTRLTVT.

The chain carries TRBV5-5 and TRBJ2-7; D not resolved. The V gene lost 4 bases and the J gene lost 0 bases, with 8 bases spanning the gap. This CDR3 region has 13 residues. Germline loops: CDR1 SGHKS, CDR2 YYEKEE (reference sequence). The DNA of the CDR3 is TGTGCCAGCAGCCCGACCCCCTCCTACGAGCAGTACTTC. Translated, it gives CASSPTPSYEQYF.

V gene TRBV6-5 combines with J gene TRBJ1-2; TRBD1 agrees at 9 bases. The CDR3 is 13 amino acids. The junction had 4 bases not matched to a gene; V was cut back by 4 bases and J by 7 bases. Germline assignment: CDR1 MNHEY and CDR2 SVGAGI. The CDR3 sequence: CASSLDRGAGYTF. As DNA, the CDR3 is TGTGCCAGCAGTTTGGACAGGGGCGCTGGCTACACCTTC.

This sequence joins TRBV21-1 and TRBJ2-1. TRBV21-1 is classified as a pseudogene. The CDR3 consists of 13 residues. In nucleotides, the CDR3 is TGTGCCAGCAGCAAGGGGGAAGACAATGAGCAGTTCTTC. It encodes CASSKGEDNEQFF.

V is TRBV9 and J is TRBJ1-1; maybe TRBD1 (6 bases). This CDR3 region has 15 residues. The germline CDR1 and CDR2 sequences are SGDLS and YYNGEE. V was cut by 0 bases and J by 5 bases, with 14 bases left in between. The CDR3 here is CASSVEGTGRTEAFF. In DNA, the CDR3 is TGTGCCAGCAGCGTAGAGGGAACAGGGAGGACTGAAGCTTTCTTT.

The V call is TRBV11-3, the J call TRBJ2-5; D is uncertain. This CDR3 region has 13 residues. Germline loops: CDR1 SGHNT, CDR2 YENEEA. The V gene lost 4 bases and the J gene lost 0 bases, with 6 bases spanning the gap. The CDR3 nucleotides are TGTGCCAGCAGCTGGAACAACCAAGAGACCCAGTACTTC. It is translated as CASSWNNQETQYF.

This rearrangement joins TRBV7-9 to TRBJ1-1; no reliable D call. CDR3 length: 13 amino acids. Germline CDR1 and CDR2: SEHNR and FQNEAQ (reference sequence). V was shortened by 8 bases and J by 1 base, with 11 bases between the two germline ends. CDR3 loop: CASDAPGNTEAFF. The CDR3 DNA sequence: TGTGCCAGCGACGCCCCGGGGAACACTGAAGCTTTCTTT.

This rearrangement joins TRBV12-3 or TRBV12-4 to TRBJ1-5; D is unresolved. The CDR3 is made up of 13 amino acids. Trimming pared 1 base from V and 6 bases from J, leaving 7 bases between. CDR3 in amino acids: CASSLGGIQPQHF. The CDR3 coding sequence is TGTGCCAGCAGTTTAGGCGGGATTCAGCCCCAGCATTTT.

This clone has just one count. The V and J genes are TRBV10-1 and TRBJ2-1, with TRBD2 as a possible D gene (6 bases). V lost 6 bases to trimming and J lost 3 bases, with 15 bases between them. Germline loops: CDR1 WNHNN, CDR2 SYGVQD (reference sequence). The CDR3 sequence is 15 residues long. The CDR3 DNA follows: TGCGCCAGCAGCACAGGAGGCGGGAACTACAATGAGCAGTTCTTC. Translating it yields CASSTGGGNYNEQFF.

The rearrangement links TRBV27 to TRBJ1-2; 10 bases line up with TRBD1. The CDR3 contains 14 residues. Looked up from germline, CDR1 is MNHEY and CDR2 is SMNVEV (reference sequence). The V gene end was trimmed by 10 bases and the J gene end by 7 bases; junction bases not matched to a gene: 12. This CDR3 reads CATTTTGGAGGYTF. CDR3 bases: TGTGCCACCACGACGACAGGGGGCGCGGGTGGCTACACCTTC.

The rearrangement joins TRBV30 to TRBJ1-2; D may be TRBD1 (6 bases). CDR1 and CDR2 (germline): GTSNPN, SVGIG (reference sequence). The V end lost 5 bases, the J end lost 4 bases, and 23 bases lay between the germline ends. The CDR3 length is 16 residues. The CDR3 protein is CAWAFSGGAQSYGYTF. The CDR3 nucleotides are TGTGCCTGGGCATTTTCCGGGGGGGCGCAGAGCTATGGCTACACCTTC. Supplemented by reference TRBV30 and TRBJ1-2, the full variable domain reads SQTIHQWPATLVQPVGSPLSLECTVEGTSNPNLYWYRQAAGRGLQLLFYSVGIGQISSEVPQNLSASRPQDRQFILSSKKLLLSDSGFYLCAWAFSGGAQSYGYTFGSGTRLTVV.

J is TRBJ2-1 and V is TRBV27, with D perhaps matching TRBD2 (6 bases). Germline values: CDR1 MNHEY, CDR2 SMNVEV (reference sequence). CDR3 length equals 17 residues. The V end was cut by 5 bases, the J end by 7 bases, with 24 bases between. In DNA, the CDR3 is TGTGCCAGCAGTGCTACCCCCCGGGACTGGCTGGTGAATGAGCAGTTCTTC. The encoded protein is CASSATPRDWLVNEQFF.

The chain recombines TRBV3-1 (or the pseudogene TRBV3-2) with TRBJ2-1; D might be TRBD1 (5 bases). The germline V gene has CDR1 LGHDT and CDR2 YNNKEL (reference sequence). CDR3 length: 12 amino acids. V was pared by 4 bases and J by 12 bases, with 13 bases between. In nucleotides, the CDR3 is TGTGCCAGCAGCCGAGCCGAAGGGGTGCAGTTCTTC. It yields the protein CASSRAEGVQFF.

The chain carries TRBV6-5 and TRBJ1-1; 7 bases fit TRBD1. This CDR3 contains 14 residues. Looked up from germline, CDR1 is MNHEY and CDR2 is SVGAGI. V gave up 6 bases and J gave up 5 bases; unmatched junction bases: 9. In nucleotides, the CDR3 is TGTGCCAGCAGCGACAGGGCGCGGGGTACTGAAGCTTTCTTT. Amino acids: CASSDRARGTEAFF.

The chain couples TRBV6-1 to TRBJ1-2; TRBD1 is a possible D gene (5 bases). V was trimmed by 1 base and J by 0 bases, leaving 9 bases between them. Germline assignment: CDR1 MNHNS and CDR2 SASEGT. This CDR3 has 15 amino acids. The CDR3 DNA is TGTGCCAGCAGTGAAGAGAGAGGGGCTAACTATGGCTACACCTTC. It codes for CASSEERGANYGYTF.

The gene calls are TRBV25-1 and TRBJ1-2, with 11 bases matching TRBD1. This CDR3 comprises 13 residues. V dropped 8 bases and J dropped 8; count of bases not matched to a gene: 7. Germline CDR1 is MGHDK and CDR2 is SYGVNS. CDR3 coding DNA: TGTGCCAGCGGAGGACAGGGGGCGCGAGGCTACACCTTC. Translated, it gives CASGGQGARGYTF.

The chain couples TRBV2 to TRBJ2-1, with 11 bases matching TRBD2. The V segment lost 11 bases and the J segment 6 bases; nucleotides outside the gene matches: 6. The CDR3 is made up of 13 amino acids. Germline-derived CDR1 and CDR2 are SNHLY and FYNNEI. The CDR3 nucleotides read TGTGCCGTACTAGCGGGAGATTCCAATGAGCAGTTCTTC. This sequence encodes CAVLAGDSNEQFF.

In nucleotides, the CDR3 is TGTGCCAGTACCTTACTCGAGGGTGGGAAAGCTTTCTTT. Its translation is CASTLLEGGKAFF. The chain uses TRBV19 and TRBJ1-1; D unclear. The germline V gene has CDR1 LNHDA and CDR2 SQIVND (reference sequence). Trimming took off 7 bases at V and 9 bases at J, with 18 bases between the two ends. The CDR3 spans 13 residues.

This sequence joins TRBV7-2 and TRBJ2-7; D may be TRBD1 (6 bases). This CDR3 contains 15 residues. Trimming removed 5 bases at V and 6 bases at J, with 20 bases between. The germline V gene encodes CDR1 SGHTA and CDR2 FQGNSA. Written as DNA, the CDR3 is TGTGCCAGCAGCCCACAGGGAAGGTTTTCGAGCGAGCAGTACTTC. Protein sequence: CASSPQGRFSSEQYF.

Only one count was recorded for this clone. The chain joins TRBV3-1 (or the pseudogene TRBV3-2) to TRBJ1-1; no clear D. Trimming took 1 base from V and 6 from J, leaving 9 bases between them. The CDR3 is 13 residues long. From germline, CDR1 is LGHDT and CDR2 YNNKEL (reference sequence). The CDR3 region has the DNA TGTGCCAGCAGCCAAGTTAAAAGGGCTGAAGCTTTCTTT. It yields the protein CASSQVKRAEAFF.

The chain recombines TRBV5-6 with TRBJ2-5, with D possibly matching TRBD1 (5 bases). CDR1 and CDR2 (germline): SGHDT, YYEEEE. V shed 2 bases and J shed 4 bases, with 12 bases lying between them. The CDR3 is 14 amino acids. CDR3 bases: TGTGCCAGCAGCTTCCAGGGTACGGGAGAGACCCAGTACTTC. This sequence encodes CASSFQGTGETQYF.

The rearrangement joins TRBV30 to TRBJ1-2, with a weak D call TRBD1 (6 bases). The V end was cut by 1 base, the J end by 2 bases, with 8 bases between. The length of the CDR3 is 13 residues. Germline lookup yields CDR1 GTSNPN and CDR2 SVGIG (reference sequence). The CDR3 loop reads CAWSEGGNYGYTF. Written as DNA, the CDR3 is TGTGCCTGGAGTGAGGGGGGCAACTATGGCTACACCTTC. The full variable domain, with the rest looked up from reference TRBV30 and TRBJ1-2, is SQTIHQWPATLVQPVGSPLSLECTVEGTSNPNLYWYRQAAGRGLQLLFYSVGIGQISSEVPQNLSASRPQDRQFILSSKKLLLSDSGFYLCAWSEGGNYGYTFGSGTRLTVV.

V is TRBV18 and J is TRBJ2-7; D unresolved. CDR1 is KGHSH and CDR2 is LQKENI in the germline V gene. Trimming shortened V by 4 bases and J by 2 bases, and 6 bases separated the two germline ends. The CDR3 runs 12 residues. CDR3: CASSLDTYEQYF. The CDR3 nucleotides read TGTGCCAGCTCACTGGATACCTACGAGCAGTACTTC.